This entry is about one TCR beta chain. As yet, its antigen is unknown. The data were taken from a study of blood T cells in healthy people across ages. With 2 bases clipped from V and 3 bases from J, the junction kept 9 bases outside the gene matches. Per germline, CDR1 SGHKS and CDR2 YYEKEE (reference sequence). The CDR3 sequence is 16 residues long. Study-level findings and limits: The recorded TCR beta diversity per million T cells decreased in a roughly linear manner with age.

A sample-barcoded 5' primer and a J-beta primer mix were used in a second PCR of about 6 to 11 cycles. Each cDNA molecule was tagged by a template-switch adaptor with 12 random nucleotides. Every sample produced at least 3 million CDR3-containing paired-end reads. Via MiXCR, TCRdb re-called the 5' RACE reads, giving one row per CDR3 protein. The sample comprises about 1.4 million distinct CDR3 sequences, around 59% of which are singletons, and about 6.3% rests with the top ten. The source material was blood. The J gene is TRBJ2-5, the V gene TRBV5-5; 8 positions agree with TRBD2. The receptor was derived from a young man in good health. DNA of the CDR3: TGTGCCAGCAGCTTACAGTTAGCGGGAATCAAAGAGACCCAGTACTTC. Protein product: CASSLQLAGIKETQYF.